These 20 T cell receptor beta chains were sequenced from one sample in a study of OX40 agonist ivuxolimab in advanced cancers. Sequencing was performed with immunoSEQ multiplex PCR; in TCRdb, only in-frame clones are kept and a portion is missing. Among tens of thousands of clones listed, roughly 80% were seen once. The sample in question was CD4+ or CD8+ T cells sorted from blood, obtained in a trial of the OX40 agonist ivuxolimab. The receptors shown here come from an adult with an advanced solid tumor such as melanoma, head and neck, liver or kidney cancer.

The V call is TRBV11-2, the J call TRBJ1-3; D unresolved. There are 15 residues in the CDR3. V lost 5 bases and J lost 9, with 20 bases in between. Germline CDR1 SGHAT, CDR2 FQNNGV. The CDR3 spells CASSLSNRAAITIYF. In DNA form, the CDR3 reads TGTGCCAGCAGCCTTTCGAATAGGGCAGCCATCACCATATATTTT.

The rearrangement links TRBV18 to TRBJ2-7; 7 bases are shared with TRBD1. Trimming cost V 5 bases and J 3 bases; bases outside gene matches: 7. Germline CDR1 and CDR2: KGHSH and LQKENI. The CDR3 contains 14 residues. This CDR3 reads CASSTGTVFYEQYF. The CDR3 DNA reads as TGTGCCAGCTCAACGGGGACAGTCTTCTACGAGCAGTACTTC. Using reference TRBV18 and TRBJ2-7 for the parts outside the CDR3, the full variable domain is NAGVMQNPRHLVRRRGQEARLRCSPMKGHSHVYWYRQLPEEGLKFMVYLQKENIIDESGMPKERFSAEFPKEGPSILRIQQVVRGDSAAYFCASSTGTVFYEQYFGPGTRLTVT.

V gene TRBV19 combines with J gene TRBJ1-2; TRBD1 might be the D (6 bases). V gave up 10 bases and J gave up 0 bases, with 21 bases separating them. The germline gives CDR1 LNHDA, CDR2 SQIVND (reference sequence). The CDR3 is made up of 16 amino acids. CDR3 sequence reads: CATWSRGLKANYGYTF. For the CDR3, the DNA is TGTGCCACCTGGAGTAGGGGGTTAAAAGCTAACTATGGCTACACCTTC.

This sequence joins TRBV27 and TRBJ1-1; 7 nucleotides agree with TRBD1. After removal of 4 bases from V and 4 bases from J, the junction contained 9 bases not matched to a gene. Germline-derived CDR1 and CDR2 are MNHEY and SMNVEV (reference sequence). This CDR3 spans 15 amino acids. The CDR3 is CASSSLTGAGTEAFF. As DNA, the CDR3 is TGTGCCAGCAGTTCTCTAACAGGGGCGGGCACTGAAGCTTTCTTT.

In DNA form, the CDR3 reads TGCGCCAGCAGCCCCGGGACTAGAGGTGGAACCGAGCAGTACTTC. Translation: CASSPGTRGGTEQYF. This chain uses TRBV5-1 with TRBJ2-5, with 8 nucleotides matching TRBD2. The J call may not be correct, given that the DNA end is closer to TRBJ2-7. Germline V gene lookup returns CDR1 SGHRS and CDR2 YFSETQ. The CDR3 runs 15 residues.

This clone was found a few times. This chain joins TRBV19 and TRBJ1-1, with 9 bases that match TRBD1. Unmatched junction bases numbered 16, after V lost 8 bases and J lost 3 bases. This CDR3 contains 17 residues. Germline V CDR1 and CDR2: LNHDA, SQIVND (reference sequence). The CDR3 loop is CASRSSGTGSGDTEAFF. Here the CDR3 DNA reads TGTGCCAGTCGGTCCTCCGGGACAGGGAGTGGTGACACTGAAGCTTTCTTT.

This clone came up a few times. V gene TRBV19 combines with J gene TRBJ1-2; 8 bases map to TRBD1. The CDR3 has 13 residues. Losses at the gene ends were 4 bases for V and 6 bases for J; bases not matched to a gene: 4. Germline V gene sequence: CDR1 LNHDA, CDR2 SQIVND (reference sequence). The CDR3 is CASSTLDRDGYTF. The CDR3 DNA reads TGTGCCAGTAGTACCCTGGACAGGGATGGCTACACCTTC.

The V and J genes are TRBV21-1 and TRBJ2-5; the table's D gene call, TRBD2, was not cross checked with the DNA. TRBV21-1 is designated a pseudogene. The length of the CDR3 is 17 residues. CDR3 DNA: TGTGCCAGCAGCTCCCGTTTCAGCGGGGGGGCGGGGGAGACCCAGTACTTC. Amino acid sequence: CASSSRFSGGAGETQYF.

This clone has only one observation. This chain uses TRBV18 with TRBJ2-7; no reliable D call. Germline V gene sequence: CDR1 KGHSH, CDR2 LQKENI. V lost 3 bases, J lost 1 base, and 10 bases lay in between. The CDR3 consists of 14 residues. CDR3 residues: CASSPEQDSYEQYF. The DNA for the CDR3 is TGTGCCAGCTCACCGGAGCAGGATTCCTACGAGCAGTACTTC.

The rearrangement uses TRBV29-1 and TRBJ1-1; a weak D match, TRBD1 (5 bases). The germline gives CDR1 SQVTM, CDR2 ANQGSEA. The V gene lost 7 bases and the J gene lost 4 bases, with 19 bases spanning the gap. This CDR3 comprises 14 residues. Written as DNA, the CDR3 is TGCAGCGGCAACTCTCAGGGATTGGGCACTGAAGCTTTCTTT. As protein: CSGNSQGLGTEAFF.

The rearrangement links TRBV4-1 to TRBJ1-5, with D possibly being TRBD1 (5 bases). Germline CDR1 MGHRA, CDR2 YSYEKL. There are 17 residues in the CDR3. V gave up 0 bases and J gave up 0 bases, with 12 bases separating them. The CDR3 nucleotides read TGCGCCAGCAGCCAAGACACAGGACTGGTTAGCAATCAGCCCCAGCATTTT. It specifies CASSQDTGLVSNQPQHF.

This chain uses TRBV19 with TRBJ1-5; D not resolved. The CDR3 sequence is 14 residues long. Trimming removed 6 bases from V and 2 bases from J, with 11 bases in between. CDR1 LNHDA and CDR2 SQIVND come from the germline V gene (reference sequence). The CDR3 DNA reads TGTGCCAGTAGCACCACGGTGGGCAATCAGCCCCAGCATTTT. Residues: CASSTTVGNQPQHF.

The chain employs TRBV7-9 and TRBJ1-1; 8 nucleotides align to TRBD1. Germline CDR1 reads SEHNR; CDR2 reads FQNEAQ (reference sequence). The CDR3 length is 15 residues. The V and J ends lost 5 bases and 1 base, in that order; junction bases with no gene match: 6. CDR3 in amino acids: CASSTRDRKNTEAFF. DNA of the CDR3: TGTGCCAGCAGCACGAGGGACAGGAAGAACACTGAAGCTTTCTTT.

The V gene is TRBV2, the J gene TRBJ1-1; perhaps TRBD1 as D (6 bases). The CDR3 loop spans 14 amino acids. Germline lookup yields CDR1 SNHLY and CDR2 FYNNEI. V was clipped by 6 bases and J by 6 bases, with 17 bases between them. The DNA for the CDR3 is TGTGCCAGCAGACCCGGAACAGGGCCCTCTGAAGCTTTCTTT. Translated: CASRPGTGPSEAFF. Together with reference TRBV2 and TRBJ1-1, the CDR3 gives the full variable domain: EPEVTQTPSHQVTQMGQEVILRCVPISNHLYFYWYRQILGQKVEFLVSFYNNEISEKSEIFDDQFSVERPDGSNFTLKIRSTKLEDSAMYFCASRPGTGPSEAFFGQGTRLTVV.

The chain employs TRBV7-9 and TRBJ1-1; D unclear. V was trimmed by 3 bases and J by 8 bases, leaving 10 bases between them. The V gene's germline CDR1 is SEHNR and CDR2 FQNEAQ (reference sequence). The CDR3 is 12 amino acids. The DNA for the CDR3 is TGTGCCAGCAGCTTCACGGAATTAGAAGCTTTCTTT. Its protein product is CASSFTELEAFF.

This chain connects TRBV7-8 to TRBJ1-1; possibly TRBD1 for D (6 bases). CDR3 size: 14 residues. Trimming took 6 bases from V and 2 from J, leaving 13 bases between them. Germline V gene sequence: CDR1 SGHVS, CDR2 FQNEAQ. CDR3 in DNA: TGTGCCAGCAGAACAGGGACGAGAAACACTGAAGCTTTCTTT. Its translation is CASRTGTRNTEAFF.

V and J are TRBV5-8 and TRBJ2-3; D assignment may be TRBD1 or TRBD2 (5 bases each). Trimming removed 0 bases at V and 3 bases at J, with 11 bases between. The CDR3 is 15 amino acids. CDR1 is SGHTS and CDR2 is YDEGEE in the germline V gene. CDR3 sequence reads: CASSLEQGGTDTQYF. CDR3 nucleotides: TGTGCCAGCAGCTTGGAGCAGGGCGGGACAGATACGCAGTATTTT.

The rearrangement uses TRBV7-8 and TRBJ2-7; D unresolved. Trimming shortened V by 2 bases and J by 8 bases, and 16 bases separated the two germline ends. Germline CDR1 SGHVS, CDR2 FQNEAQ. The CDR3 runs to 14 residues. This CDR3 is CASSLMAEATKQYF. CDR3 in DNA: TGTGCCAGCAGCTTAATGGCAGAAGCTACGAAGCAGTACTTC.

The sample holds a few counts of this clone. The J gene is TRBJ2-7, the V gene TRBV7-6; a weak D match, TRBD1 (5 bases). The CDR3 is 14 residues long. With 2 bases removed from V and 7 bases from J, the gap between germline ends came to 15 bases. Germline V gene sequence: CDR1 SGHVS, CDR2 FNYEAQ. The CDR3 DNA is TGTGCCAGCAGCTTAAACGTAGACAAGGGGGAGCAGTACTTC. Encoded protein: CASSLNVDKGEQYF. Full variable domain (outside the CDR3, taken from reference TRBV7-6 and TRBJ2-7): GAGVSQSPRYKVTKRGQDVALRCDPISGHVSLYWYRQALGQGPEFLTYFNYEAQQDKSGLPNDRFSAERPEGSISTLTIQRTEQRDSAMYRCASSLNVDKGEQYFGPGTRLTVT.

The chain combines TRBV19 with TRBJ2-1; D may be TRBD1 (5 bases). Germline-derived CDR1 and CDR2 are LNHDA and SQIVND (reference sequence). V was trimmed by 7 bases and J by 1 base, leaving 11 bases between them. The CDR3 covers 14 residues. The DNA for the CDR3 is TGTGCCAGTACCCGAAGGGGATCCTACAATGAGCAGTTCTTC. Translating gives CASTRRGSYNEQFF.